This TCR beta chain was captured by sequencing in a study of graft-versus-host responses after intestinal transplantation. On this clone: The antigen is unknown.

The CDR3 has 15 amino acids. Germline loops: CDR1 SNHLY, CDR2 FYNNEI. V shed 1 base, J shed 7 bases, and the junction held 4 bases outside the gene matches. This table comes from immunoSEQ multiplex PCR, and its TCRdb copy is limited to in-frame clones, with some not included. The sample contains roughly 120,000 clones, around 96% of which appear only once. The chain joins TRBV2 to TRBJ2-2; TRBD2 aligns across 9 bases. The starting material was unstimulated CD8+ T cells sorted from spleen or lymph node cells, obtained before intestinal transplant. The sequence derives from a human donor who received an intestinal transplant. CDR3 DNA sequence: TGTGCCAGCAGTGAAGGGGCTAGCGGGAACGGGGAGCTGTTTTTT. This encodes CASSEGASGNGELFF.